One and the same sample provided the 15 T cell receptor beta chains below, sequenced in a study of shared clonotypes between healthy human individuals. Profiled with immunoSEQ multiplex PCR; TCRdb holds only in-frame clones, not every one. This table has roughly 2.2 million clones, about 92% appearing once. The specimen sequenced was naive CD4+ T cells from PBMCs. Subset denoted: CD45RA+ positively selected. These receptors were obtained from a man between 18 and 29 years old in good health. Some clones in this sample may be carry-over from other donors' samples.

The chain combines TRBV6-5 with TRBJ2-1; a possible D gene is TRBD2 (6 bases). Trimming stripped 6 bases from V and 12 bases from J, with 18 bases between. The CDR3 extends over 13 amino acids. Germline V gene lookup returns CDR1 MNHEY and CDR2 SVGAGI. In DNA, the CDR3 is TGTGCCAGCAGCACCGCTACTAGCCAACCGCAGTTCTTC. Protein product: CASSTATSQPQFF.

The genes are TRBV28 and TRBJ2-6; 7 nucleotides line up with TRBD1. The CDR3 is 16 residues long. V trimming: 6 bases; J trimming: 0 bases; junction bases outside the gene matches: 5. Germline values: CDR1 MDHEN, CDR2 SYDVKM. The CDR3 DNA is TGTGCCAGCAGGAGGACAGGAGGCTCTGGGGCCAACGTCCTGACTTTC. This codes for CASRRTGGSGANVLTF.

V usage is TRBV5-1 and J usage is TRBJ2-7; no clear D gene. CDR3 length: 14 residues. Germline V gene sequence: CDR1 SGHRS, CDR2 YFSETQ. Trimming took 4 bases from V and 2 from J, leaving 13 bases between them. In nucleotides, the CDR3 is TGCGCCAGCAGCGCTCCGGACGTCCCCTACGAGCAGTACTTC. Its translation is CASSAPDVPYEQYF.

The genes are TRBV28 and TRBJ1-2, with 9 bases aligning to TRBD1. Germline V gives CDR1 MDHEN, CDR2 SYDVKM. The CDR3 runs 15 residues. V gave up 6 bases and J gave up 4 bases; unmatched junction bases: 9. The CDR3: CASRGPGTGFYGYTF. DNA of the CDR3: TGTGCCAGCAGAGGTCCCGGGACAGGGTTCTATGGCTACACCTTC.

This clone was seen once. The rearrangement joins TRBV5-4 to TRBJ2-5; 8 nucleotides line up with TRBD1. CDR1 and CDR2 (germline): SGHNT, YYREEE (reference sequence). The junction had 8 bases not matched to a gene; V was cut back by 5 bases and J by 2 bases. This CDR3 has 15 amino acids. In nucleotides, the CDR3 is TGTGCCAGCAGAAACGGGACAGGACCACAAGAGACCCAGTACTTC. Translation gives CASRNGTGPQETQYF.

The V gene is TRBV2, the J gene TRBJ2-3; 8 positions match TRBD2. The junction had 6 bases not matched to a gene; V was cut back by 6 bases and J by 1 base. CDR1 and CDR2 (germline): SNHLY, FYNNEI. The CDR3 loop spans 15 amino acids. The CDR3 region is CASSPGLVGTDTQYF. The CDR3 DNA follows: TGTGCCAGCAGCCCGGGACTAGTGGGCACAGATACGCAGTATTTT.

The chain couples TRBV6-1 to TRBJ1-5; a weak D match, TRBD1 (5 bases). The length of the CDR3 is 13 residues. V was clipped by 7 bases and J by 3 bases, with 10 bases between them. CDR1 is MNHNS and CDR2 is SASEGT in the germline V gene. The CDR3 loop is CASTRQNNQPQHF. The DNA for the CDR3 is TGTGCCAGCACTAGACAGAACAATCAGCCCCAGCATTTT.

The genes are TRBV10-3 and TRBJ2-1; weak D call: TRBD2 (7 bases). This CDR3 comprises 15 residues. Trimming left V 4 bases short and J 5 bases short, with 15 bases between. The germline V gene has CDR1 ENHRY and CDR2 SYGVKD. CDR3 in DNA: TGTGCCATCAGTGTAGGACTAGGGGGTGACAATGAGCAGTTCTTC. Protein: CAISVGLGGDNEQFF.

The J gene is TRBJ2-7, the V gene TRBV11-2, with 7 bases that match TRBD1. The CDR3 is made up of 17 amino acids. Looked up from germline, CDR1 is SGHAT and CDR2 is FQNNGV. Trimming cost V 5 bases and J 0 bases; bases outside gene matches: 13. The CDR3 sequence is CASSTISRGSSSYEQYF. DNA for the CDR3: TGTGCCAGCAGCACAATAAGCAGGGGGTCAAGCTCCTACGAGCAGTACTTC.

The chain employs TRBV2 and TRBJ2-3; TRBD2 is a possible D gene (5 bases). CDR3 length: 15 amino acids. Per the germline V gene, CDR1 is SNHLY and CDR2 is FYNNEI. The V end was cut by 4 bases, the J end by 3 bases, with 14 bases between. CDR3 in amino acids: CASSGGSGSTDTQYF. The CDR3 bases are TGTGCCAGCAGTGGCGGGTCGGGAAGTACAGATACGCAGTATTTT.

V is TRBV4-2 and J is TRBJ2-2; tentatively, D is TRBD1 (5 bases). Germline-derived CDR1 and CDR2 are LGHNA and YNFKEQ. V was cut by 1 base and J by 4 bases, with 13 bases left in between. The CDR3 is 16 amino acids. CDR3 sequence: CASSQGTPPRTGELFF. In nucleotides, the CDR3 is TGTGCCAGCAGCCAAGGGACACCCCCGCGCACCGGGGAGCTGTTTTTT.

This clone was detected only a few times. The V gene is TRBV28, the J gene TRBJ1-2; D is unresolved. Germline V gene lookup returns CDR1 MDHEN and CDR2 SYDVKM. The CDR3 totals 15 residues. Trimming pared 5 bases from V and 5 bases from J, leaving 18 bases between. CDR3 sequence (DNA): TGTGCCAGCAGTGACGGCGGCCGGGCGGAATATGGCTACACCTTC. Translating gives CASSDGGRAEYGYTF.

The chain carries TRBV6-6 and TRBJ2-1; 14 nucleotides match TRBD2. Germline loops: CDR1 MNHNY, CDR2 SVGAGI (reference sequence). This CDR3 has 16 residues. Trimming at V came to 5 bases and at J to 2 bases, leaving 2 bases not matched to a gene. The CDR3 nucleotides are TGTGCCAGCAGTCTGACTAGCGGGAGGGCCTACAATGAGCAGTTCTTC. It is translated as CASSLTSGRAYNEQFF.

The rearrangement joins TRBV7-9 to TRBJ1-3; D remains ambiguous. Germline CDR1 is SEHNR and CDR2 is FQNEAQ (reference sequence). The CDR3 runs 14 residues. With 4 bases removed from V and 3 bases from J, the gap between germline ends came to 10 bases. The CDR3 sequence is CASSSRAVGNTIYF. Here the CDR3 DNA reads TGTGCCAGCAGCTCACGGGCAGTTGGAAACACCATATATTTT.

V and J are TRBV7-2 and TRBJ1-2; TRBD1 matches 8 bases. Looked up from germline, CDR1 is SGHTA and CDR2 is FQGNSA. The CDR3 has 15 amino acids. After removal of 5 bases from V and 8 bases from J, the junction contained 13 bases not matched to a gene. CDR3 coding DNA: TGTGCCAGCAGCCCCGACAGGGGAGGATCGGGGGGCTACACCTTC. Amino acid sequence: CASSPDRGGSGGYTF.